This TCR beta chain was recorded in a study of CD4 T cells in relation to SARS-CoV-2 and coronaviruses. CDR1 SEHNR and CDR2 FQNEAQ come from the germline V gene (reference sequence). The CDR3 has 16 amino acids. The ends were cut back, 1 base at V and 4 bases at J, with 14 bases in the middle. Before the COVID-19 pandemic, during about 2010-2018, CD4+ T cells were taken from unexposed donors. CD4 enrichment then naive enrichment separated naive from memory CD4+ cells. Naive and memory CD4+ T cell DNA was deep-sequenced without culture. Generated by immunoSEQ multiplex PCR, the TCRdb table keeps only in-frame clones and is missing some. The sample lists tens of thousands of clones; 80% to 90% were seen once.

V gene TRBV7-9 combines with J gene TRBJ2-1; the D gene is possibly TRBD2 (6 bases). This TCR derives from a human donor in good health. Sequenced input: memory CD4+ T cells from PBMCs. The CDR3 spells CASSLEGLVGYNEQFF. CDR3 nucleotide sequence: TGTGCCAGCAGCTTAGAGGGACTCGTCGGGTACAATGAGCAGTTCTTC.